A selection of T cell receptor beta chains follows, all from one sample in a study of blood T cell repertoires in COVID-19. The repertoire was sequenced with immunoSEQ multiplex PCR; TCRdb's copy has only in-frame clones and lacks some. The data show about 9,200 clones, 80% to 90% seen once. Input material: peripheral blood. The origin of the receptors is a man in his sixties with acute or convalescent COVID-19. CDR3s include the opening cysteine and the closing phenylalanine or tryptophan.

CDR3	V	J
CASSETSGSYEQYF	TRBV6-1	TRBJ2-7
CASSPGLAGVYEQYF	TRBV18	TRBJ2-7
CASSPPGRGVYNEQFF	TRBV7-9	TRBJ2-1
CASSERAGGETQYF	TRBV2	TRBJ2-5
CASREQGAPYGYTF	TRBV5-4	TRBJ1-2
CASSSGTGGNYGYTF	TRBV19	TRBJ1-2
CASSTSGTGAFEKLFF	TRBV5-1	TRBJ1-4
CASSFRDRGTGELFF	TRBV5-6	TRBJ2-2
CASNAGGDYNEQFF	TRBV19	TRBJ2-1
CASSQDGGGQPQHF	TRBV4-3	TRBJ1-5
CASSVDWNTGELFF	TRBV7-9	TRBJ2-2
CASSLGLTGGYTF	TRBV27	TRBJ1-2
CASEGGSLNTGELFF	TRBV6-6	TRBJ2-2
CASSYSPQAGYGYTF	TRBV6-5	TRBJ1-2
CASSLQGAVTGANVLTF	TRBV7-2	TRBJ2-6
CASSLGGANEKLFF	TRBV5-1	TRBJ1-4
CASSQLAEGYTF	TRBV16	TRBJ1-2
CSVEDSGLAGVPLTDTQYF	TRBV29-1	TRBJ2-3
CASSKQARQPQHF	TRBV6-5	TRBJ1-5
CASGSGTGYEQYF	TRBV6-5	TRBJ2-7
CASGLSGGRDYGYTF	TRBV7-9	TRBJ1-2
CASSSEETQYF	TRBV11-2	TRBJ2-5
CASSLDFGRGNYGYTF	TRBV5-4	TRBJ1-2
CASSPGQGPGTEAFF	TRBV18	TRBJ1-1
CASSFHTPGEQPQHF	TRBV28	TRBJ1-5
CASSSGQGALSPLHF	TRBV6-2/TRBV6-3	TRBJ1-6
CASSLVGQGDPQHF	TRBV28	TRBJ1-5
CASSQDGSLGSYTF	TRBV4-2	TRBJ1-2
CASSARSTGELFF	TRBV6-4	TRBJ2-2
CASSEPHARGGYGYTF	TRBV25-1	TRBJ1-2
CASSSGLAGWDRNNEQFF	TRBV10-2	TRBJ2-1
CASTPSRTSGSYEQYF	TRBV19	TRBJ2-7
CAPQDRESTDTQYF	TRBV10-3	TRBJ2-3
CASSSPRFRQGTLYGYTF	TRBV5-8	TRBJ1-2
CASSSDRIPPTGELFF	TRBV7-2	TRBJ2-2
CASSSFPGNTIYF	TRBV6-5	TRBJ1-3
CASSQTQESQYF	TRBV14	TRBJ2-7
CASSQGGQGSQPQHF	TRBV4-2	TRBJ1-5
CASSQDLGGHDNSPLHF	TRBV3-1/TRBV3-2	TRBJ1-6
CASSPLVMNTEAFF	TRBV7-9	TRBJ1-1
CASSLSGVEETQYF	TRBV7-9	TRBJ2-5
CASSLSWEGNTGELFF	TRBV5-6	TRBJ2-2
CASSAGPRGGETQYF	TRBV2	TRBJ2-5
CASSLVGKEVYGYTF	TRBV7-8	TRBJ1-2
CASSQEMRGQGYTF	TRBV4-2	TRBJ1-2
CASSKGEIDTQYF	TRBV7-9	TRBJ2-3
CASSLTSGYLSLGTGELFF	TRBV27	TRBJ2-2
CASSLLRTGRGETQYF	TRBV7-8	TRBJ2-5
CASSLRTGATGELFF	TRBV11-3	TRBJ2-2